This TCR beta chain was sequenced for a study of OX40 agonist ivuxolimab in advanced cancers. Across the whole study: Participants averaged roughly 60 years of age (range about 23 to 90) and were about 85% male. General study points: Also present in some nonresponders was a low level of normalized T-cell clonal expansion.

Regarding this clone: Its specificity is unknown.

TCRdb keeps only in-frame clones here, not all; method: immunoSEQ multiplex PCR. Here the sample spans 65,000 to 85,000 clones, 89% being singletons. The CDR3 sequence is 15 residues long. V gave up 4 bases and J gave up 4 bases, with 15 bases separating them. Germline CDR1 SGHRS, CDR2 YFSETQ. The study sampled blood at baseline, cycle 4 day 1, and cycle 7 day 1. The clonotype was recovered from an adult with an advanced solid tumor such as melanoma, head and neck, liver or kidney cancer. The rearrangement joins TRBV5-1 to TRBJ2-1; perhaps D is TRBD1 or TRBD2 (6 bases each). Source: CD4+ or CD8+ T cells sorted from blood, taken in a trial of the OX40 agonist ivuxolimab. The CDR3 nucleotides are TGCGCCAGCAGCAGTTTGGGGGGACAATACAATGAGCAGTTCTTC. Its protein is CASSSLGGQYNEQFF.